This T cell receptor (beta chain) appears in the sequencing data of a study of blood T cell repertoires in COVID-19. Per the study methods: Reference gene primer amplification yielded estimated nucleated cell counts. Only in-frame clones appear in the TCRdb table, and some are missing; sequencing was by immunoSEQ multiplex PCR. V, J and clone size reflect that table, while D and trimming were determined from the DNA. The profile covers 150,000 to 200,000 clones, with 75% to 90% appearing a single time and roughly 6% taken by the ten largest. This sequence originates from a man aged 40-50 years who had recovered from COVID-19. Sequencing was done on a sample of PBMCs or T cells enriched from blood (not recorded which).

The DNA of the CDR3 is TGTGCCAGCAGTTACCAGAGCCGGGTGAACACTGAAGCTTTCTTT. This translates into CASSYQSRVNTEAFF. The chain uses TRBV6-5 and TRBJ1-1; D gene uncertain. Per germline, CDR1 MNHEY and CDR2 SVGAGI. The length of the CDR3 is 15 residues. Trimming shortened V by 2 bases and J by 0 bases, and 10 bases separated the two germline ends.